A single sample gave rise to the 4 T cell receptor beta chains below, sequenced in a study of T cell repertoires in cytomegalovirus infection. TCRdb passed the reads through MiXCR, listing each CDR3 protein once. This table holds 700,000 to 950,000 distinct CDR3 sequences, approximately 29% found once. These receptors have no identified antigens. Here the sequenced sample was cultured CD8+ T cells from PBMCs, taken from culture after CMV antigen stimulation. The receptors here all came from a human donor in good health (CMV status not recorded). Some clones in this sample may be carry-over from other donors' samples.

The rearrangement uses TRBV6-1 and TRBJ2-1; 13 bases line up with TRBD2. The CDR3 spans 16 residues. The V segment lost 5 bases and the J segment 6 bases; nucleotides outside the gene matches: 7. Per germline, CDR1 MNHNS and CDR2 SASEGT. The CDR3 region is CASSPTTSGGANEQFF. The CDR3 coding sequence is TGTGCCAGCAGTCCCACTACTAGCGGGGGGGCCAATGAGCAGTTCTTC.

Only a few counts were recorded for this clonotype. The chain carries TRBV6-1 and TRBJ1-2; 8 nucleotides align to TRBD1. With V trimmed by 5 bases and J by 6 bases, 5 bases remained unmatched. This CDR3 region has 13 residues. Germline V gives CDR1 MNHNS, CDR2 SASEGT. The CDR3 region is CASSYQGANGYTF. CDR3 coding DNA: TGTGCCAGCAGTTATCAGGGGGCTAATGGCTACACCTTC.

About this clonotype: A much larger clonotype is one base distant, so this may be a read error. The J gene is TRBJ2-3, the V gene TRBV5-4, with D perhaps matching TRBD1 or TRBD2 (5 bases each). The CDR3 consists of 16 residues. The germline CDR1 and CDR2 sequences are SGHNT and YYREEE (reference sequence). The ends were cut back, 3 bases at V and 6 bases at J, with 20 bases in the middle. Written as DNA, the CDR3 is TGTGCCAGCAGCTCTGCGGTTCGGGACGTGCGGGATACGCAGTATTTT. Its protein is CASSSAVRDVRDTQYF.

The genes are TRBV12-3 or TRBV12-4 and TRBJ2-7; D remains unclear. The CDR3 has 14 residues. Between the trimmed V and J ends, which lost 3 bases and 0 bases, there was a span of 9 bases. The CDR3 region has the DNA TGTGCCAGCAGTTTCGGCCCGAGCTCCTACGAGCAGTACTTC. Translated, it gives CASSFGPSSYEQYF.